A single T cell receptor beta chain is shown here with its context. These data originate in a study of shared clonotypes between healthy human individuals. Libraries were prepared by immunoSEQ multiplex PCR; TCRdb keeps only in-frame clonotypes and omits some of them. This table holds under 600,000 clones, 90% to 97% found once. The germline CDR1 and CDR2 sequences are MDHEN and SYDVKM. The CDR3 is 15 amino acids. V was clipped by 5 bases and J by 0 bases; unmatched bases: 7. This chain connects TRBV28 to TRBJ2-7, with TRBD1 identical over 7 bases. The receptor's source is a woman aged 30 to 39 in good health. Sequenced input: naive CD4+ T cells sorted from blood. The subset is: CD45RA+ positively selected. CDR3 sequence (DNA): TGTGCCAGCAGTCCGCCGGGACAGAGCTCCTACGAGCAGTACTTC. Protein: CASSPPGQSSYEQYF.